One T cell receptor (beta chain) is described in this entry. Its target is not known. The sample comes from a study of beta chain features in type 1 diabetes. The study's findings and limits: In the patient group, naive, central memory and Treg TCRB repertoires seemed more alike than in the healthy donor group. Patients with Type 1 diabetes showed moderately but significantly shorter TCRB CDR3s in all four CD4+ subsets. VDJ junctions sequenced from type 1 diabetes patients showed fewer insertions and more deletions.

Reverse transcribing all isolated RNA meant expressed TCRB transcripts were sequenced. Only in-frame clones appear in the TCRdb table, and some are missing; sequencing was by immunoSEQ multiplex PCR. Of roughly 51,000 clones in the sample, roughly half were seen once. Germline CDR1 reads GTSNPN; CDR2 reads SVGIG (reference sequence). V dropped 1 base and J dropped 2; count of bases not matched to a gene: 5. The CDR3 is 15 residues long. Sequences were obtained from Tregs from blood. J is TRBJ2-3 and V is TRBV30; 8 nucleotides match TRBD1. This clonotype was obtained from a middle-aged woman with type 1 diabetes. CDR3 region: CAWSGMGQDTDTQYF. Here the CDR3 DNA reads TGTGCCTGGAGTGGGATGGGACAGGACACAGATACGCAGTATTTT.